A single sample gave rise to the 23 T cell receptor beta chains below, sequenced in a study of T cells in Graves' hyperthyroidism and ophthalmopathy. Amplification of TCR beta CDR3 regions used RNA as the template. The TCR CDR3 was amplified in a first-round RT-PCR using the HTBI primer set. TCRdb called the multiplex PCR reads again in MiXCR, with one record for every CDR3 protein. The data show around 190,000 distinct CDR3 sequences, with roughly 17% seen just once and 40% to 65% held by the top ten. Sequencing was carried out using blood. The receptor source for this set is a woman between 50 and 59 years old with Graves' hyperthyroidism.

Only a few counts were recorded for this clonotype. J is TRBJ2-6 and V is TRBV3-1; D remains ambiguous. Trimming pared 1 base from V and 4 bases from J, leaving 8 bases between. The CDR3 is made up of 15 amino acids. Germline V gives CDR1 LGHDT, CDR2 YNNKEL (reference sequence). In nucleotides, the CDR3 is TGTGCCAGCAGCCAAGGACCGCTGGGGGCCAACGTCCTGACTTTC. Amino acid sequence: CASSQGPLGANVLTF.

This clonotype was counted a few times. This CDR3 is CASSLHGGSLGNYGYTF. Here the CDR3 DNA reads TGCGCCAGCAGCTTACATGGGGGATCCCTTGGTAACTATGGCTACACCTTC. The V and J genes are TRBV5-1 and TRBJ1-2; D perhaps matches TRBD1 (5 bases). Germline V gene sequence: CDR1 SGHRS, CDR2 YFSETQ. The V end lost 2 bases, the J end lost 1 base, and 18 bases lay between the germline ends. The CDR3 has 17 amino acids.

There are a few counts of this clonotype. The V and J genes are TRBV9 and TRBJ2-5, with a tentative D call TRBD1 (6 bases). With 3 bases removed from V and 4 bases from J, the gap between germline ends came to 16 bases. Germline V gene sequence: CDR1 SGDLS, CDR2 YYNGEE. This CDR3 is built from 15 residues. DNA of the CDR3: TGTGCCAGCAGCGCCGGGACACCGATCCTAGAGACCCAGTACTTC. It codes for CASSAGTPILETQYF.

This clonotype came up a few times. This chain connects TRBV7-6 to TRBJ2-1; 14 positions match TRBD2. J gave up 8 bases and V 0 bases, and 9 bases lay outside the gene matches. This CDR3 is built from 18 residues. From germline, CDR1 is SGHVS and CDR2 FNYEAQ. CDR3 region: CASSLAPGLAGAGDEQFF. The CDR3 region has the DNA TGTGCCAGCAGCTTAGCGCCGGGACTAGCGGGAGCCGGCGATGAGCAGTTCTTC.

This chain connects TRBV11-2 to TRBJ2-3; D is possibly TRBD2 (5 bases). The V and J ends lost 6 bases and 2 bases respectively, with 6 bases between them. This CDR3 is built from 12 residues. Germline CDR1 reads SGHAT; CDR2 reads FQNNGV. Written as DNA, the CDR3 is TGTGCCAGCAGGGGAGACACAGATACGCAGTATTTT. Its translation is CASRGDTDTQYF.

This clonotype was picked up many times. The chain carries TRBV20-1 and TRBJ2-1; 13 nucleotides align to TRBD2. This CDR3 region has 15 residues. CDR1 DFQATT and CDR2 SNEGSKA come from the germline V gene (reference sequence). The V and J ends lost 3 bases and 9 bases, in that order; junction bases with no gene match: 8. The CDR3 bases are TGCAGTGCTAGGGCTGGACTAGCGGGAGTGGGTGAGCAGTTCTTC. Residues: CSARAGLAGVGEQFF.

The chain links TRBV12-3 or TRBV12-4 to TRBJ1-2, with a possible D match to TRBD1 (5 bases). CDR3 size: 14 residues. The V and J ends lost 3 bases and 9 bases respectively, with 17 bases between them. The CDR3: CASSFPREKSRYTF. CDR3 DNA: TGTGCCAGCAGTTTTCCCAGGGAGAAGAGTCGCTACACCTTC.

There are many counts of this clonotype. The chain is built from TRBV11-2 and TRBJ2-3, with TRBD1 as a possible D gene (7 bases). Looked up from germline, CDR1 is SGHAT and CDR2 is FQNNGV. The V gene lost 5 bases and the J gene lost 6 bases, with 18 bases spanning the gap. The CDR3 consists of 15 residues. CDR3 coding DNA: TGTGCCAGCAGCACTGCGGAGGCAGGGGGGGATACGCAGTATTTT. As protein: CASSTAEAGGDTQYF.

The table lists this clonotype with a count of one. This chain joins TRBV6-2 or TRBV6-3 and TRBJ2-3, with 11 nucleotides matching TRBD1. J lost 1 base, V lost 8 bases, and 5 bases had no gene match. Germline CDR1 and CDR2: MNHEY and SVGEGT. This CDR3 is built from 15 residues. The CDR3 is CASSGQGAGTDTQYF. For the CDR3, the DNA is TGTGCCAGCTCTGGACAGGGGGCGGGCACAGATACGCAGTATTTT.

Turning to this clonotype: A junction end diverges from the germline sequence, so it may reflect a read error. The chain recombines TRBV6-1 with TRBJ2-1; 9 nucleotides line up with TRBD1. The CDR3 extends over 15 amino acids. Germline CDR1 MNHNS, CDR2 SASEGT. CDR3 sequence: CASSAEGTGNNEQFF. CDR3 DNA: TGCGCCAGCAGCGCCGAGGGGACAGGGAACAATGAGCAGTTCTTC.

This clonotype came up many times. The chain recombines TRBV28 with TRBJ2-7; 9 bases align to TRBD2. Looked up from germline, CDR1 is MDHEN and CDR2 is SYDVKM. The CDR3 length is 17 residues. Trimming cost V 5 bases and J 1 base; bases outside gene matches: 12. DNA for the CDR3: TGTGCCAGCAGTCAGCCTAGCGGGATCTCCGGGTCCTACGAGCAGTACTTC. Translated: CASSQPSGISGSYEQYF.

Concerning this clonotype: This may arise from a read error, as a much more abundant clone is one base away. This chain joins TRBV2 and TRBJ2-5, with a tentative D call TRBD1 (5 bases). CDR1 and CDR2 from the germline V gene are SNHLY and FYNNEI. CDR3 size: 15 residues. CDR3 sequence reads: CASSEQGGSQEAQYF. CDR3 nucleotides: TGTGCCAGCAGTGAACAGGGTGGTTCCCAAGAGGCCCAGTACTTC. Complete variable domain (other parts from reference TRBV2 and TRBJ2-5): EPEVTQTPSHQVTQMGQEVILRCVPISNHLYFYWYRQILGQKVEFLVSFYNNEISEKSEIFDDQFSVERPDGSNFTLKIRSTKLEDSAMYFCASSEQGGSQEAQYFGPGTRLLVL.

The chain is built from TRBV30 and TRBJ1-6, with D possibly TRBD1 on 6 matching bases. CDR1 is GTSNPN and CDR2 is SVGIG in the germline V gene (reference sequence). The V end was cut by 5 bases, the J end by 7 bases, with 15 bases between. This CDR3 region has 14 residues. The CDR3 region is CAWAGGRLNSPLHF. For the CDR3, the DNA is TGTGCCTGGGCCGGGGGCCGCCTAAATTCACCCCTCCACTTT.

The sample holds a few counts of this clonotype. V gene TRBV27 combines with J gene TRBJ1-5; D is perhaps TRBD1 (6 bases). The CDR3 is made up of 15 amino acids. The V and J ends lost 2 bases and 2 bases respectively, with 10 bases between them. The germline gives CDR1 MNHEY, CDR2 SMNVEV (reference sequence). This CDR3 is CASSLRGGGNQPQHF. In nucleotides, the CDR3 is TGTGCCAGCAGTTTACGGGGGGGCGGCAATCAGCCCCAGCATTTT.

This clonotype showed up just a few times. The chain employs TRBV7-3 and TRBJ2-1, with 13 nucleotides matching TRBD2. V gave up 5 bases and J gave up 3 bases; unmatched junction bases: 4. The germline CDR1 and CDR2 sequences are SGHTA and FQGTGA. The CDR3 runs 16 residues. This CDR3 reads CASSTGTSGIYNEQFF. In DNA, the CDR3 is TGTGCCAGCAGCACCGGGACTAGCGGGATCTACAATGAGCAGTTCTTC.

Ten or more counts support this clonotype. This chain connects TRBV27 to TRBJ2-3; 10 bases match TRBD2. Germline assignment: CDR1 MNHEY and CDR2 SMNVEV (reference sequence). The CDR3 has 14 residues. V was clipped by 7 bases and J by 4 bases; unmatched bases: 5. The CDR3 reads CASTLGLAADTQYF. The DNA for the CDR3 is TGTGCCAGCACCCTCGGACTAGCGGCAGATACGCAGTATTTT.

This clonotype was counted many times. The chain links TRBV5-4 to TRBJ2-7, with D maybe TRBD1 (5 bases). There are 13 residues in the CDR3. Germline V gene data show CDR1 as SGHNT and CDR2 as YYREEE (reference sequence). With 0 bases removed from V and 2 bases from J, the gap between germline ends came to 6 bases. Written as DNA, the CDR3 is TGTGCCAGCAGCTTGGAACAGGCCTACGAGCAGTACTTC. Its protein is CASSLEQAYEQYF.

This clonotype was recorded many times. The chain couples TRBV6-1 to TRBJ1-2; 9 nucleotides line up with TRBD1. Unmatched junction bases numbered 10, after V lost 5 bases and J lost 3 bases. This CDR3 contains 16 residues. CDR1 and CDR2 from the germline V gene are MNHNS and SASEGT. CDR3 amino acids: CASSSTQGAGYYGYTF. The CDR3 DNA reads as TGTGCCAGCAGTTCTACACAGGGGGCGGGGTACTATGGCTACACCTTC.

This chain joins TRBV5-1 and TRBJ2-1; TRBD2 might be the D (6 bases). CDR3 length: 14 amino acids. Trimming removed 1 base at V and 5 bases at J, with 10 bases between. In germline, CDR1 is SGHRS, CDR2 YFSETQ. The CDR3 DNA follows: TGCGCCAGCAGCTTGCTAGCGAGAAACAATGAGCAGTTCTTC. This encodes CASSLLARNNEQFF.

V usage is TRBV3-1 and J usage is TRBJ2-1; possibly TRBD1 or TRBD2 for D (6 bases each). V gave up 4 bases and J gave up 8 bases, with 12 bases separating them. CDR3 length equals 13 residues. Germline V gives CDR1 LGHDT, CDR2 YNNKEL (reference sequence). CDR3 residues: CASSLLRGDEQFF. The CDR3 region has the DNA TGTGCCAGCAGCCTTTTAAGGGGGGATGAGCAGTTCTTC.

In its sample, this clonotype was seen a few times. V usage is TRBV6-1 and J usage is TRBJ2-5, with D uncertain. The germline gives CDR1 MNHNS, CDR2 SASEGT. Trimming took off 3 bases at V and 6 bases at J, with 5 bases between the two ends. This CDR3 region has 11 residues. The CDR3, as DNA: TGTGCCAGCAGTGAGATGAAGACCCAGTACTTC. This translates into CASSEMKTQYF.

This clonotype was detected only a few times. This clone may be a read error of a much larger clone one base away. CDR3 in amino acids: CASGPRRRDFQETQYF. The CDR3 region has the DNA TGTGCCAGCGGCCCAAGGCGTAGGGACTTCCAAGAGACCCAGTACTTC. The rearrangement links TRBV11-1 to TRBJ2-5; weak D call: TRBD2 (6 bases). Germline V CDR1 and CDR2: SGHAT, FQDESV (reference sequence). V was cut by 8 bases and J by 1 base, with 20 bases left in between. The CDR3 spans 16 residues.

The table lists this clonotype with many counts. This chain connects TRBV6-1 to TRBJ1-6, with D perhaps matching TRBD1 (5 bases). Trimming stripped 6 bases from V and 7 bases from J, with 10 bases between. Germline V gene lookup returns CDR1 MNHNS and CDR2 SASEGT. This CDR3 has 13 amino acids. The CDR3, as DNA: TGTGCCAGCAGCTGGGGGGGGAATTCACCCCTCCACTTT. This codes for CASSWGGNSPLHF.